The clone carrying this TCR beta chain was seen many times. Its target is unknown. This sample was taken from a study of T cell repertoires in cytomegalovirus infection. In the study overall: Public TCR beta signatures provided an indication of both CMV infection and a matching HLA type.

TCRdb called the reads again in MiXCR, with one record for every CDR3 protein. The repertoire consists of some 270,000 distinct CDR3 sequences, with approximately 22% occurring once and the leading ten covering roughly a fifth. Per germline, CDR1 SGHTA and CDR2 FQGNSA. Trimming stripped 1 base from V and 6 bases from J, with 12 bases between. This CDR3 has 14 residues. The chain couples TRBV7-2 to TRBJ1-1; no definite D call. This clonotype originated in a human donor in good health (CMV status not recorded). Some clones in this sample may be carry-over from other donors' samples. The sequences come from cultured PBMCs, collected from culture after CMV antigen stimulation. The CDR3 loop is CASSLVEGRSEAFF. DNA for the CDR3: TGTGCCAGCAGCTTAGTGGAGGGAAGGTCTGAAGCTTTCTTT.